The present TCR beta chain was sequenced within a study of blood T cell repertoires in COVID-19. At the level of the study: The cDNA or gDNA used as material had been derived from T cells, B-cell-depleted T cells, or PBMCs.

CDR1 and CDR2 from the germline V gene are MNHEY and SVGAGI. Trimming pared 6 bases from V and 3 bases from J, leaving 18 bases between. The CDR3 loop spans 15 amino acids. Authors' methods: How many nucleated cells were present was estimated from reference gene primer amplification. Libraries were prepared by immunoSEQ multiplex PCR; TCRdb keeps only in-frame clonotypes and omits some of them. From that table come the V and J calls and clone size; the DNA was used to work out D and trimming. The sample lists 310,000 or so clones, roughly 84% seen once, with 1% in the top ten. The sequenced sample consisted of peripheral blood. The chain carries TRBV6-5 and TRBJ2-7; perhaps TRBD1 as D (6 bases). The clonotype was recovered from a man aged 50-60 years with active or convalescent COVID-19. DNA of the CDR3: TGTGCCAGCAGCCTGGAAAGTACAGGGAGCTACGAGCAGTACTTC. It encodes CASSLESTGSYEQYF.